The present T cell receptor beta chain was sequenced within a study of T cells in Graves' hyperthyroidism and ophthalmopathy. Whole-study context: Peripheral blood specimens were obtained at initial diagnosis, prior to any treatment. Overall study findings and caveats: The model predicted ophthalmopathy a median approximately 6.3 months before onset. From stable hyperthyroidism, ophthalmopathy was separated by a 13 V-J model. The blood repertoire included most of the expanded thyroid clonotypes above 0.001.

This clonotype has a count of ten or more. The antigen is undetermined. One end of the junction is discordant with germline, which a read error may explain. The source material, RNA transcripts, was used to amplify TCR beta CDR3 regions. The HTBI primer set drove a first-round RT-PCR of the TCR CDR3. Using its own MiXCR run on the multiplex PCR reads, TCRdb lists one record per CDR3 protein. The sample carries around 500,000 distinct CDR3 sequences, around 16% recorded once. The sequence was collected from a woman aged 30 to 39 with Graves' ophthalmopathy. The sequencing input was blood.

Here the CDR3 reads CASSQEKGSEHNF. For the CDR3, the DNA is TGTGCCAGCAGCCAAGAAAAGGGCTCTGAGCACAACTTC. V and J are TRBV3-1 and TRBJ2-7; D unclear. Germline V gene data show CDR1 as LGHDT and CDR2 as YNNKEL (reference sequence). The CDR3 is 13 amino acids.